These 27 T cell receptor beta chains came from one sample sequenced in a study of shared clonotypes between healthy human individuals. Profiling relied on immunoSEQ multiplex PCR, and the TCRdb table lists in-frame clones only, not all of them. Counted here are 110,000 or so clones, 55% to 80% occurring once; the ten biggest clones make up roughly 25%. The sequencing sample was made of memory CD8+ T cells sorted from blood. Subset in this sample: CD45RO+ cells pooled with CCR7-negative TemRA cells. These receptors originate from a woman in her twenties or thirties in good health.

The chain is built from TRBV27 and TRBJ1-1; tentatively, D is TRBD1 (6 bases). V shed 7 bases and J shed 1 base, with 16 bases lying between them. Looked up from germline, CDR1 is MNHEY and CDR2 is SMNVEV (reference sequence). This CDR3 region has 15 residues. The CDR3 protein is CASTPSAGANTEAFF. CDR3 nucleotides: TGTGCCAGCACCCCTTCGGCGGGGGCGAACACTGAAGCTTTCTTT.

The V gene is TRBV5-8, the J gene TRBJ2-5; no clear D gene. Trimming left V 4 bases short and J 5 bases short, with 12 bases between. The germline gives CDR1 SGHTS, CDR2 YDEGEE. The CDR3 is 13 residues long. The CDR3 bases are TGTGCCAGCAGCCCCCCCGGGCTGGAGACCCAGTACTTC. This sequence encodes CASSPPGLETQYF.

The chain carries TRBV12-5 and TRBJ1-5; D not certain. The CDR3 has 14 amino acids. Trimming removed 6 bases at V and 3 bases at J, with 12 bases between. Germline V gives CDR1 LGHNT, CDR2 FRNRAP. In DNA, the CDR3 is TGTGCTAGTGGCTTCGGACGGATCAATCAGCCCCAGCATTTT. This encodes CASGFGRINQPQHF.

The chain uses TRBV4-1 and TRBJ1-1; no clear D gene. V lost 2 bases and J 1 base, leaving 11 bases between the germline ends. The germline CDR1 and CDR2 sequences are MGHRA and YSYEKL. The CDR3 contains 15 residues. CDR3 in amino acids: CASSQILASNTEAFF. The DNA of the CDR3 is TGCGCCAGCAGCCAAATCCTAGCATCGAACACTGAAGCTTTCTTT.

The chain has TRBV4-3 and TRBJ2-7; 13 bases fit TRBD2. The germline V gene encodes CDR1 LGHNA and CDR2 YSLEER. The CDR3 sequence is 13 residues long. The trim removed 4 bases at V and 11 bases at J, leaving 5 bases unmatched. The CDR3 nucleotides read TGCGCCAGCAGCCCGGGACTAGCGGGATTCGAGTACTTC. Its translation is CASSPGLAGFEYF.

This clone was counted only a few times. This rearrangement joins TRBV6-4 to TRBJ2-2; D assignment may be TRBD1 or TRBD2 (6 bases each). V lost 2 bases and J lost 4, with 11 bases in between. Germline CDR1 and CDR2: MRHNA and SNTAGT. The CDR3 runs 15 residues. CDR3 sequence: CASSDEQGGTGELFF. The CDR3 DNA is TGTGCCAGCAGTGACGAACAGGGAGGCACCGGGGAGCTGTTTTTT.

V usage is TRBV28 and J usage is TRBJ1-5; weak D call: TRBD1 (5 bases). Germline V CDR1 and CDR2: MDHEN, SYDVKM. Trimming left V 2 bases short and J 7 bases short, with 12 bases between. The CDR3 spans 14 residues. CDR3 residues: CASSLRPGLQPQHF. DNA of the CDR3: TGTGCCAGCAGTTTACGTCCGGGGCTCCAGCCCCAGCATTTT.

The chain links TRBV6-1 to TRBJ2-2; a weak D match, TRBD1 (5 bases). CDR1 and CDR2 from the germline V gene are MNHNS and SASEGT. V lost 8 bases to trimming and J lost 3 bases, with 13 bases between them. This CDR3 is built from 14 residues. For the CDR3, the DNA is TGTGCCAGCTGCAGGGTCGGTGACACCGGGGAGCTGTTTTTT. It specifies CASCRVGDTGELFF.

This chain connects TRBV5-1 to TRBJ2-1; 10 bases align to TRBD2. V shed 0 bases and J 1 base; nucleotides not matched to a gene: 4. The germline V gene has CDR1 SGHRS and CDR2 YFSETQ. The CDR3 is 17 residues long. The CDR3 spells CASSLVASGSSYNEQFF. CDR3 bases: TGCGCCAGCAGCTTGGTCGCTAGCGGGAGTTCCTACAATGAGCAGTTCTTC.

This clone was seen repeatedly, ten times or more. The chain has TRBV30 and TRBJ2-6; TRBD1 might be the D (5 bases). Germline V gives CDR1 GTSNPN, CDR2 SVGIG (reference sequence). Between the trimmed V and J ends, which lost 0 bases and 0 bases, there was a span of 12 bases. CDR3 length equals 17 residues. The CDR3 loop reads CAWSVSDSYSGANVLTF. DNA of the CDR3: TGTGCCTGGAGTGTGTCTGACAGCTACTCTGGGGCCAACGTCCTGACTTTC.

The chain carries TRBV7-7 and TRBJ2-7; 12 bases agree with TRBD1. CDR1 SSHAT and CDR2 FNYEAQ come from the germline V gene (reference sequence). CDR3 size: 15 residues. V gave up 4 bases and J gave up 3 bases; unmatched junction bases: 4. In nucleotides, the CDR3 is TGTGCCAGCAGCTCCGGGACAGGGGGCCTCTACGAGCAGTACTTC. Its translation: CASSSGTGGLYEQYF.

This clone occurred once. The rearrangement uses TRBV6-1 and TRBJ2-3; tentative D call: TRBD2 (6 bases). Germline V gene sequence: CDR1 MNHNS, CDR2 SASEGT. There are 17 residues in the CDR3. The germline V and J ends were trimmed by 2 bases and 3 bases, with 18 bases remaining between them. In DNA, the CDR3 is TGTGCCAGCAGTGAACCTAGACTAGGAAAAGGAACAGATACGCAGTATTTT. Translation: CASSEPRLGKGTDTQYF.

The rearrangement uses TRBV4-1 and TRBJ1-2; D unclear. V was pared by 3 bases and J by 2 bases, with 13 bases between. Germline lookup yields CDR1 MGHRA and CDR2 YSYEKL. There are 15 residues in the CDR3. The CDR3 sequence is CASSHPAVMNYGYTF. CDR3 bases: TGCGCCAGCAGCCATCCGGCGGTAATGAACTATGGCTACACCTTC.

The chain carries TRBV29-1 and TRBJ2-1, with D perhaps TRBD2 (6 bases). With 1 base removed from V and 1 base from J, the gap between germline ends came to 17 bases. The CDR3 runs 17 residues. The germline V gene has CDR1 SQVTM and CDR2 ANQGSEA. The CDR3 DNA sequence: TGCAGCGTTGAAGCTGGGGGGTTGGTCTTATCCTACAATGAGCAGTTCTTC. It encodes CSVEAGGLVLSYNEQFF.

This clone occurred a few times. The gene calls are TRBV6-5 and TRBJ1-5; no clear D gene. Germline CDR1 and CDR2: MNHEY and SVGAGI. Deletions cut 2 bases from V and 5 bases from J, with 10 bases between. The CDR3 is 14 residues long. DNA of the CDR3: TGTGCCAGCAGTTACCGTGACGGCGATCAGCCCCAGCATTTT. Translating it yields CASSYRDGDQPQHF.

In its sample, this clone was seen many times. V usage is TRBV5-4 and J usage is TRBJ2-1; no clear D gene. V was cut by 0 bases and J by 8 bases, with 9 bases left in between. The CDR3 consists of 13 residues. Germline-derived CDR1 and CDR2 are SGHNT and YYREEE (reference sequence). CDR3 residues: CASSLVSDHEQFF. The CDR3 DNA reads as TGTGCCAGCAGCTTGGTCTCCGATCATGAGCAGTTCTTC.

The chain couples TRBV7-6 to TRBJ1-2, with D possibly matching TRBD1 (6 bases). This CDR3 region has 14 residues. CDR1 and CDR2 (germline): SGHVS, FNYEAQ. V shed 4 bases and J shed 3 bases, with 12 bases lying between them. The CDR3: CASSSTTGHYGYTF. The CDR3, as DNA: TGTGCCAGCAGCTCGACGACAGGCCACTATGGCTACACCTTC.

J is TRBJ1-1 and V is TRBV30, with D unclear. Trimming pared 8 bases from V and 0 bases from J, leaving 13 bases between. The length of the CDR3 is 13 residues. Germline V gene data show CDR1 as GTSNPN and CDR2 as SVGIG (reference sequence). CDR3 loop: CAGTFTLNTEAFF. CDR3 DNA sequence: TGTGCCGGCACTTTCACTCTGAACACTGAAGCTTTCTTT.

This clone has just one count. The chain combines TRBV6-6 with TRBJ1-2, with a possible D match to TRBD1 (6 bases). This CDR3 has 14 amino acids. Trimming took 5 bases from V and 4 from J, leaving 14 bases between them. CDR1 is MNHNY and CDR2 is SVGAGI in the germline V gene (reference sequence). CDR3 in amino acids: CASSGKTGVYGYTF. The CDR3 DNA sequence: TGTGCCAGCAGTGGAAAGACAGGCGTCTATGGCTACACCTTC.

The rearrangement joins TRBV5-5 to TRBJ2-7, with D possibly matching TRBD1 (6 bases). CDR1 and CDR2 from the germline V gene are SGHKS and YYEKEE (reference sequence). Deletions cut 0 bases from V and 2 bases from J, with 9 bases between. This CDR3 comprises 14 residues. DNA for the CDR3: TGTGCCAGCAGCTTGGCCAACAGGGCCTACGAGCAGTACTTC. It translates to CASSLANRAYEQYF. Full variable domain (rest looked up from reference TRBV5-5 and TRBJ2-7): DAGVTQSPTHLIKTRGQQVTLRCSPISGHKSVSWYQQVLGQGPQFIFQYYEKEERGRGNFPDRFSARQFPNYSSELNVNALLLGDSALYLCASSLANRAYEQYFGPGTRLTVT.

This rearrangement joins TRBV4-1 to TRBJ2-7, with D perhaps TRBD1 or TRBD2 (5 bases each). The CDR3 has 17 amino acids. V lost 0 bases and J 2 bases, leaving 17 bases between the germline ends. The germline V gene encodes CDR1 MGHRA and CDR2 YSYEKL. DNA for the CDR3: TGCGCCAGCAGCCAAGAGGGCCTCTTGGGGGTTACCTACGAGCAGTACTTC. Amino acids: CASSQEGLLGVTYEQYF.

The chain carries TRBV7-8 and TRBJ2-7; 8 positions match TRBD2. Losses at the gene ends were 1 base for V and 6 bases for J; bases not matched to a gene: 11. Germline CDR1 and CDR2: SGHVS and FQNEAQ. The CDR3 length is 16 residues. DNA for the CDR3: TGTGCCAGCAGCTTAGGGGGCGGGAGGCTCGAGAGCGAGCAGTACTTC. Translating gives CASSLGGGRLESEQYF.

The chain carries TRBV7-2 and TRBJ2-5, with TRBD2 matching 8 bases. The DNA end is more similar to TRBJ2-7, so the J call may be wrong. The germline V gene has CDR1 SGHTA and CDR2 FQGNSA. This CDR3 has 15 residues. The DNA for the CDR3 is TGTGCCAGCACGACAATTAGCGGGACCCCGTACGAGCAGTACTTC. Amino acids: CASTTISGTPYEQYF.

The sample holds one count of this clone. This chain uses TRBV7-8 with TRBJ2-7, with 11 bases lining up with TRBD1. The germline gives CDR1 SGHVS, CDR2 FQNEAQ. This CDR3 comprises 17 residues. The J segment lost 4 bases and the V segment lost 4 bases, leaving 12 bases of the junction unmatched. The CDR3 protein is CASSSRKGQGANYEQYF. The CDR3 region has the DNA TGTGCCAGCAGCTCCAGAAAAGGACAGGGGGCCAATTACGAGCAGTACTTC.

V usage is TRBV10-2 and J usage is TRBJ1-1; maybe TRBD1 (5 bases). V lost 7 bases, J lost 4 bases, and 13 bases lay in between. CDR3 length equals 13 residues. CDR1 is WSHSY, CDR2 SAAADI, per germline. CDR3 coding DNA: TGCGCCAGCAATGGGGTCCAGGGCACTGAAGCTTTCTTT. Translated: CASNGVQGTEAFF.

The rearrangement uses TRBV28 and TRBJ1-2; D not resolved. CDR3 length equals 12 residues. Germline V gives CDR1 MDHEN, CDR2 SYDVKM. As DNA, the CDR3 is TGTGCAGTAGCCGTCTCTAACTATGGCTACACCTTC. It translates to CAVAVSNYGYTF.

V is TRBV28 and J is TRBJ2-5; the D is unclear. Germline-derived CDR1 and CDR2 are MDHEN and SYDVKM. The CDR3 runs 11 residues. V lost 4 bases to trimming and J lost 6 bases, with 6 bases between them. The DNA of the CDR3 is TGTGCCAGCAGTTCCCCCAAGACCCAGTACTTC. Its protein product is CASSSPKTQYF.